This section outlines one TCR beta chain sequence together with its context. Its target is unknown. This sample was included in a study of naive CD8 T cells in extremely preterm neonates. Regarding the study as a whole: Compared with older groups, preterm CDR3s were shorter, with fewer N additions and less trimming. Compared with all age groups, preterm neonates showed less repertoire richness.

Deliveries were elective term cesareans at about 35-41 weeks, with no labor or membrane rupture. The sample holds sorted live naive CD8+ CD45RA+CCR7+ T cells. The data were produced by immunoSEQ multiplex PCR, yet TCRdb's version contains in-frame clones alone and is incomplete. The sample holds about 7,300 clones; around 90% are singletons and the top ten take around 0.48%. Material: naive CD8+ T cells from cord blood. This receptor was identified in a newborn in good health.

Here the CDR3 reads CASSFGERAKNIQYF. DNA for the CDR3: TGTGCCAGCAGCTTTGGAGAGAGAGCCAAAAACATTCAGTACTTC. The rearrangement uses TRBV5-6 and TRBJ2-4; D unclear. The CDR3 length is 15 residues. The germline V gene has CDR1 SGHDT and CDR2 YYEEEE. Trimming removed 2 bases at V and 0 bases at J, with 9 bases between.